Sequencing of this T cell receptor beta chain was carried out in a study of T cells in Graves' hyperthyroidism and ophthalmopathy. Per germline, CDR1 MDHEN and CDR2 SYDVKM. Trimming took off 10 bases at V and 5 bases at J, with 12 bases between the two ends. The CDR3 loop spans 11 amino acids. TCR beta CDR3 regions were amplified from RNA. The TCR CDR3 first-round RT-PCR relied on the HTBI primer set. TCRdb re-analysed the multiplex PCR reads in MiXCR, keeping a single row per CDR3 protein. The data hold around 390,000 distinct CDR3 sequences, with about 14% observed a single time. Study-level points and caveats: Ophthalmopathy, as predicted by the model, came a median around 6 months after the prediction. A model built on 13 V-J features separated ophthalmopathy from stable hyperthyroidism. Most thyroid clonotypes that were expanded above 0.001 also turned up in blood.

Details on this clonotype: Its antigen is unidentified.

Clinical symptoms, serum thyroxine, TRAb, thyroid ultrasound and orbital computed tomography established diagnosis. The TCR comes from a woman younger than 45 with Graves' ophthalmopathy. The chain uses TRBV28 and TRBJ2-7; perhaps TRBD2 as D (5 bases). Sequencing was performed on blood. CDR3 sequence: CATTDLNEQYF. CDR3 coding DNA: TGTGCCACTACGGACTTGAACGAGCAGTACTTC.